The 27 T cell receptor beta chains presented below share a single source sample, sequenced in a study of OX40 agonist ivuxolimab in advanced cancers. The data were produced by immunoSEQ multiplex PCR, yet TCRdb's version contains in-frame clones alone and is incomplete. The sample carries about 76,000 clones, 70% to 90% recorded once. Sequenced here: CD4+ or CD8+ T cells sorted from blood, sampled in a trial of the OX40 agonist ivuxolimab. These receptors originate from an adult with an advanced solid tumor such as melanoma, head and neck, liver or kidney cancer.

The CDR3 loop reads CACPPQGTRSGQYF. The CDR3 DNA is TGTGCCTGCCCCCCCCAAGGGACTAGAAGTGGGCAGTACTTC. This chain joins TRBV30 and TRBJ2-7; 8 bases line up with TRBD2. The CDR3 is made up of 14 amino acids. The V gene end was trimmed by 6 bases and the J gene end by 9 bases; junction bases not matched to a gene: 16. The V gene's germline CDR1 is GTSNPN and CDR2 SVGIG (reference sequence). The full variable domain, in which reference TRBV30 and TRBJ2-7 provide the parts outside the CDR3, is SQTIHQWPATLVQPVGSPLSLECTVEGTSNPNLYWYRQAAGRGLQLLFYSVGIGQISSEVPQNLSASRPQDRQFILSSKKLLLSDSGFYLCACPPQGTRSGQYFGPGTRLTVT.

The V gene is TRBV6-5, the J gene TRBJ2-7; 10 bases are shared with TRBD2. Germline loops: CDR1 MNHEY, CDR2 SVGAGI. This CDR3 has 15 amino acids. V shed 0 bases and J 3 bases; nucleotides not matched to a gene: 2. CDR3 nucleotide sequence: TGTGCCAGCAGTTACTCGCCTAGCGGGGGCTACGAGCAGTACTTC. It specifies CASSYSPSGGYEQYF.

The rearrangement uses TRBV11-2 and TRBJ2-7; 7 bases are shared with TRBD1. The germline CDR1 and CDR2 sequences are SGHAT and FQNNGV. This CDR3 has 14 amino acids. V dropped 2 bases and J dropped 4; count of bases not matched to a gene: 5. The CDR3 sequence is CASSLRRDSYEQYF. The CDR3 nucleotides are TGTGCCAGCAGCTTACGCCGGGACAGTTACGAGCAGTACTTC.

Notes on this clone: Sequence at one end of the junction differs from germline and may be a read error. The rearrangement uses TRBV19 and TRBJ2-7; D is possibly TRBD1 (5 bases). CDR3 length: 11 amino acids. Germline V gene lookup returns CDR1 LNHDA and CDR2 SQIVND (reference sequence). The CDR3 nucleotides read TGTGCCAGTACCGCAGGGAACGATCAGTACTTC. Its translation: CASTAGNDQYF.

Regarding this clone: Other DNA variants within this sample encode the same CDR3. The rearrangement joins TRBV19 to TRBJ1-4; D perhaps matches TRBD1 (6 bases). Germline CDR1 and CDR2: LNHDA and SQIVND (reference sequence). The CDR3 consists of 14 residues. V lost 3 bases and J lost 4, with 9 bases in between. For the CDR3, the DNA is TGTGCCAGTAGTATTGGACAGCTTAATGAAAAACTGTTTTTT. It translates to CASSIGQLNEKLFF.

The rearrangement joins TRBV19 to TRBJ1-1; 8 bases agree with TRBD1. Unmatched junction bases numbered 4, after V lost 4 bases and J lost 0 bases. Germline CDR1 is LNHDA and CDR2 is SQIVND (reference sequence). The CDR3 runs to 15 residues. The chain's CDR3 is CASSKGTGMNTEAFF. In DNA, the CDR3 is TGTGCCAGTAGTAAAGGGACAGGCATGAACACTGAAGCTTTCTTT.

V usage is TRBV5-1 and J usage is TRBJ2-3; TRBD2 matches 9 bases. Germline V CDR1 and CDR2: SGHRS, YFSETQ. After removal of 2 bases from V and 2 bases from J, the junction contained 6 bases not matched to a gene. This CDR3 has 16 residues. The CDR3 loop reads CASSFRSGSYTDTQYF. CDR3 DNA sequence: TGCGCCAGCAGCTTTCGTAGCGGGAGCTACACAGATACGCAGTATTTT.

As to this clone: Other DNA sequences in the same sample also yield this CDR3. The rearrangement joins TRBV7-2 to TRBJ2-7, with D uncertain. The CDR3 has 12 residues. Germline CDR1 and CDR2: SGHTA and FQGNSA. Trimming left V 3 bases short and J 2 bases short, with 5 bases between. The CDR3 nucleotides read TGTGCCAGCAGCTTGAACACCTACGAGCAGTACTTC. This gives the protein CASSLNTYEQYF.

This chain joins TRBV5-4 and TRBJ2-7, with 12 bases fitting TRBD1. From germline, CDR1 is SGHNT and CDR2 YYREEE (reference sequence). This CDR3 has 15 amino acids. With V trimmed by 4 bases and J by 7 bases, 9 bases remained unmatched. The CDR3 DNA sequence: TGTGCCAGCAGCCCGGGGTGGGACAGGGGGCGTGAGCAGTACTTC. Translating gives CASSPGWDRGREQYF.

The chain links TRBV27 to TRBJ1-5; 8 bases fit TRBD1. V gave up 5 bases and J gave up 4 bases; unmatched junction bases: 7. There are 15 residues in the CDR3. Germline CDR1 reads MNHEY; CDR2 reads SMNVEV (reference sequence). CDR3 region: CASSGGDRGNQPQHF. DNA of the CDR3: TGTGCCAGCAGTGGGGGAGACAGGGGAAATCAGCCCCAGCATTTT.

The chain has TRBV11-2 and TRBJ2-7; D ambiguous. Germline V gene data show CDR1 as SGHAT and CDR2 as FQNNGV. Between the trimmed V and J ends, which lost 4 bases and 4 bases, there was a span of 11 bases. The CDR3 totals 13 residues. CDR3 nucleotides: TGTGCCAGCAGCTCAACAGTACTTTACGAGCAGTACTTC. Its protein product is CASSSTVLYEQYF.

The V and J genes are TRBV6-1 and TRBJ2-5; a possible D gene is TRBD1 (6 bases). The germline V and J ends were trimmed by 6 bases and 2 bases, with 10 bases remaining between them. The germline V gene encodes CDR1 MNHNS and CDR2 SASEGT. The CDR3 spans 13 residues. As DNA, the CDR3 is TGTGCCAGCAGGGACAGTCCACAAGAGACCCAGTACTTC. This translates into CASRDSPQETQYF.

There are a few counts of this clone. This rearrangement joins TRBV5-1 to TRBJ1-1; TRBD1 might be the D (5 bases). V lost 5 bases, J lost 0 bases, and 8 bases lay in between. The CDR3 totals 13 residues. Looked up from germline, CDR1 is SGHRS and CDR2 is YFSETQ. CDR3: CASRLTVNTEAFF. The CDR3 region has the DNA TGCGCCAGCAGATTGACAGTGAACACTGAAGCTTTCTTT.

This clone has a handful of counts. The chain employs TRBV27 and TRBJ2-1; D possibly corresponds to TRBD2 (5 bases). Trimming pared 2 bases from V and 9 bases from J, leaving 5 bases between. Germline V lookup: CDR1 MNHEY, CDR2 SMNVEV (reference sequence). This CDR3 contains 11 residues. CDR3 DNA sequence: TGTGCCAGCAGTTTAGGACTTGAGCAGTTCTTC. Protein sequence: CASSLGLEQFF.

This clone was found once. The CDR3 spells CASSKEKLGGNGNQPQHF. DNA for the CDR3: TGTGCCAGCAGCAAAGAGAAATTAGGAGGAAACGGGAATCAGCCCCAGCATTTT. The chain links TRBV21-1 to TRBJ1-5. TRBV21-1 is labeled a pseudogene. The CDR3 has 18 amino acids.

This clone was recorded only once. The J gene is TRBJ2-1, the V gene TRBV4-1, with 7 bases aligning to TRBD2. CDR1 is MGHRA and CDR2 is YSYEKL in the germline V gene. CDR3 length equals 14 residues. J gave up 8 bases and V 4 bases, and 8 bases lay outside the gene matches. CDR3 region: CASSLLGTNHEQFF. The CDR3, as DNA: TGCGCCAGCAGCCTCCTCGGGACTAACCATGAGCAGTTCTTC.

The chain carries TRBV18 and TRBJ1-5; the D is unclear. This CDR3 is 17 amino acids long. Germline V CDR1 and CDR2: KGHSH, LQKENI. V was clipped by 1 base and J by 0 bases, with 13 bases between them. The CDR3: CASSPLRARYSNQPQHF. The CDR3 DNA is TGTGCCAGCTCACCACTTAGGGCCCGATATAGCAATCAGCCCCAGCATTTT.

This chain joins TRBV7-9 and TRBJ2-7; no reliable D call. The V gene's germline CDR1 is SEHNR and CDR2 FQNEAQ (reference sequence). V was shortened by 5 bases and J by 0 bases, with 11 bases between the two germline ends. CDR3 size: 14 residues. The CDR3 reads CASSPYRSSYEQYF. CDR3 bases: TGTGCCAGCAGCCCTTATCGAAGCTCCTACGAGCAGTACTTC.

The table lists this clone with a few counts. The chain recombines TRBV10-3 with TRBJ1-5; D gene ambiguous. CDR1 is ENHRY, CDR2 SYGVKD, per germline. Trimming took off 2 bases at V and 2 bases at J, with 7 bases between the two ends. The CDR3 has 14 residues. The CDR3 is CAISEGSGNQPQHF. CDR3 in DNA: TGTGCCATCAGTGAGGGAAGCGGCAATCAGCCCCAGCATTTT.

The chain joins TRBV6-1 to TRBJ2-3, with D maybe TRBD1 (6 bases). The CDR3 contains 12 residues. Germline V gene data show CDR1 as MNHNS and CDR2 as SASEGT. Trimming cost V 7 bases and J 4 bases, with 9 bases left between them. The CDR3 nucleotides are TGTGCCAGCACTCCAGGGGCAGATACGCAGTATTTT. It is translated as CASTPGADTQYF.

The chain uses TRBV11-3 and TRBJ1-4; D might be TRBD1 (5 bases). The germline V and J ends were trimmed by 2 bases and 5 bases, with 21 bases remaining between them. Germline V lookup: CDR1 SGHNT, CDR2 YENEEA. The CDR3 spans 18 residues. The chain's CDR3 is CASSLYIQGNSKNEKLFF. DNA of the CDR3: TGTGCCAGCAGCTTATATATTCAGGGTAACTCGAAGAATGAAAAACTGTTTTTT.

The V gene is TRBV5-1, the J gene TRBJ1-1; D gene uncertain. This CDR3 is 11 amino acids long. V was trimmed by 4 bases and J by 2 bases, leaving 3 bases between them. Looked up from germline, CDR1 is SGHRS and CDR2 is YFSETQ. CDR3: CASSGNTEAFF. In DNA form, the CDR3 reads TGCGCCAGCAGCGGCAACACTGAAGCTTTCTTT.

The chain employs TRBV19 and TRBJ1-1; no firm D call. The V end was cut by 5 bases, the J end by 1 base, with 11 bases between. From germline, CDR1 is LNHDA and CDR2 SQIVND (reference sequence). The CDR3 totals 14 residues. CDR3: CASSGSWENTEAFF. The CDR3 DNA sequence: TGTGCCAGTAGTGGGAGCTGGGAGAACACTGAAGCTTTCTTT.

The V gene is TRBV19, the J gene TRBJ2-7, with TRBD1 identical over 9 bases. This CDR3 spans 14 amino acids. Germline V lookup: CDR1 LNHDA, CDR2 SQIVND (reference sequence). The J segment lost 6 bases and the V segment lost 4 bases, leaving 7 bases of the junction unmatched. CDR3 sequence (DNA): TGTGCCAGTAGTACCACAGGGGGCCCATCCGAGCAGTACTTC. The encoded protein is CASSTTGGPSEQYF.

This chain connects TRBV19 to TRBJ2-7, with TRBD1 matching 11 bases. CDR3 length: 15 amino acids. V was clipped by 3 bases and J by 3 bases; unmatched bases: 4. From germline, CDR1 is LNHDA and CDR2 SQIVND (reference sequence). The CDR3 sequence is CASSIQGQGVYEQYF. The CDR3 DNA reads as TGTGCCAGTAGTATCCAGGGACAGGGGGTCTACGAGCAGTACTTC.

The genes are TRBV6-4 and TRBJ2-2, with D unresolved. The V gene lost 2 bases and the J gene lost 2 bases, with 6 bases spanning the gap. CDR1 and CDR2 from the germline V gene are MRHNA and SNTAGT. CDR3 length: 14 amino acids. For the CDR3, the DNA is TGTGCCAGCAGTGACGTGGCAAACACCGGGGAGCTGTTTTTT. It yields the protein CASSDVANTGELFF.

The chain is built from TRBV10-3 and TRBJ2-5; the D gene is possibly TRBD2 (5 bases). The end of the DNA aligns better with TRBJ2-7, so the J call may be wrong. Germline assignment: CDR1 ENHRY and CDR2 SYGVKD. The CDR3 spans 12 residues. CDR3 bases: TGTGCCATCAGCCGGGAAGGGTACGAGCAGTACTTC. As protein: CAISREGYEQYF.